This entry lists 16 T cell receptor beta chains sequenced from one sample in a study of cytomegalovirus exposure and HLA in healthy donors. Vbeta (60) and Jbeta (13) primers were used in the PCR. Data came from immunoSEQ multiplex PCR; TCRdb stores just in-frame clones and leaves some out. The repertoire consists of more than 80,000 clones, with around 74% occurring once and the leading ten covering around an eighth. The sequencing sample was made of PBMCs. All receptors come from a woman between 65 and 79 years old in good health and CMV-seropositive.

V usage is TRBV5-4 and J usage is TRBJ1-2, with D possibly matching TRBD1 (5 bases). The germline CDR1 and CDR2 sequences are SGHNT and YYREEE (reference sequence). The CDR3 is 13 residues long. V was trimmed by 0 bases and J by 6 bases, leaving 9 bases between them. CDR3 amino acids: CASSLVAGNGYTF. The CDR3 nucleotides are TGTGCCAGCAGCTTGGTGGCAGGGAATGGCTACACCTTC.

The J gene is TRBJ2-2, the V gene TRBV7-9; 14 nucleotides match TRBD2. The ends lost 1 base at V and 2 bases at J; junction bases unmatched: 6. This CDR3 region has 19 residues. Germline assignment: CDR1 SEHNR and CDR2 FQNEAQ (reference sequence). The CDR3 DNA sequence: TGTGCCAGCAGCTTAGTCGCTGGACTAGCGGGAGGTAACACCGGGGAGCTGTTTTTT. Amino acid sequence: CASSLVAGLAGGNTGELFF.

This clone was observed a handful of times. J is TRBJ2-3 and V is TRBV4-3, with a possible D match to TRBD2 (6 bases). V was clipped by 0 bases and J by 0 bases, with 22 bases between them. This CDR3 has 20 residues. Germline V CDR1 and CDR2: LGHNA, YSLEER. CDR3 nucleotide sequence: TGCGCCAGCAGCCAAGATGGGCTCCCCGGGGGTGCTTCTAGCACAGATACGCAGTATTTT. Protein sequence: CASSQDGLPGGASSTDTQYF.

This clone occurred once. The chain employs TRBV2 and TRBJ2-1; TRBD1 agrees at 10 bases. This CDR3 region has 16 residues. CDR1 is SNHLY, CDR2 FYNNEI, per germline. V trimming: 2 bases; J trimming: 4 bases; junction bases outside the gene matches: 5. CDR3 sequence reads: CASSEHGTGAYNEQFF. DNA of the CDR3: TGTGCCAGCAGTGAACACGGGACAGGGGCTTACAATGAGCAGTTCTTC.

In regard to this clone: Given a much more abundant clone one base away, this may be a read error. This rearrangement joins TRBV4-2 to TRBJ2-7; D is perhaps TRBD1 (5 bases). This CDR3 region has 15 residues. Trimming removed 0 bases from V and 3 bases from J, with 12 bases in between. Germline assignment: CDR1 LGHNA and CDR2 YNFKEQ. The CDR3 DNA follows: TGTGCCAGCAGCCAAGATAGGGGATCCCTCTACGAGCAGTACTTC. Its protein product is CASSQDRGSLYEQYF.

This clone was counted only a few times. Sequence at one end of the junction differs from germline and may be a read error. This chain connects TRBV7-9 to TRBJ1-2; 9 nucleotides align to TRBD1. The CDR3 totals 18 residues. From germline, CDR1 is SEHNR and CDR2 FQNEAQ (reference sequence). CDR3 amino acids: CSSSLLTGTGTPADGYTF. CDR3 nucleotide sequence: TGTTCCAGCAGCTTATTAACCGGGACAGGGACACCTGCGGATGGCTACACCTTC.

This clone came up a few times. The chain recombines TRBV27 with TRBJ2-3; 7 bases map to TRBD2. The CDR3 contains 12 residues. Germline values: CDR1 MNHEY, CDR2 SMNVEV (reference sequence). Trimming at V came to 8 bases and at J to 9 bases, leaving 8 bases not matched to a gene. The CDR3 spells CASRPEGGTQYF. The DNA of the CDR3 is TGTGCCAGCCGCCCGGAGGGAGGGACGCAGTATTTT.

In this sample, this clone turned up once. The V call is TRBV6-5, the J call TRBJ2-1, with TRBD1 as a possible D gene (5 bases). The V and J ends lost 5 bases and 6 bases respectively, with 17 bases between them. The CDR3 loop spans 15 amino acids. The germline V gene encodes CDR1 MNHEY and CDR2 SVGAGI. CDR3 residues: CASSPPGRVINEQFF. In DNA form, the CDR3 reads TGTGCCAGCAGTCCCCCCGGCAGGGTGATCAATGAGCAGTTCTTC.

The chain employs TRBV9 and TRBJ1-3; D perhaps matches TRBD1 (6 bases). This CDR3 contains 15 residues. Germline CDR1 reads SGDLS; CDR2 reads YYNGEE. V was clipped by 0 bases and J by 4 bases, with 11 bases between them. DNA for the CDR3: TGTGCCAGCAGCGTAGGGGAGGGGGTCGGAAACACCATATATTTT. Translated: CASSVGEGVGNTIYF.

The rearrangement uses TRBV7-2 and TRBJ1-6; 7 bases match TRBD1. This CDR3 is built from 15 residues. V lost 3 bases to trimming and J lost 9 bases; unmatched junction nucleotides: 8. Germline CDR1 and CDR2: SGHTA and FQGNSA. CDR3 nucleotide sequence: TGTGCCAGCAGCTTGCTGACAGGGAGCCTTTCACCCCTCCACTTT. Its translation is CASSLLTGSLSPLHF.

This rearrangement joins TRBV27 to TRBJ1-6; D is unclear. Trimming cost V 6 bases and J 7 bases, with 10 bases left between them. Per the germline V gene, CDR1 is MNHEY and CDR2 is SMNVEV (reference sequence). CDR3 length: 13 amino acids. Here the CDR3 DNA reads TGTGCCAGCAGCGAGCACCGGAATTCACCCCTCCACTTT. Translating gives CASSEHRNSPLHF.

The chain recombines TRBV19 with TRBJ1-5, with 10 bases matching TRBD1. Looked up from germline, CDR1 is LNHDA and CDR2 is SQIVND (reference sequence). The CDR3 loop spans 16 amino acids. The junction had 5 bases not matched to a gene; V was cut back by 4 bases and J by 2 bases. The CDR3 DNA is TGTGCCAGTAGTAAGGACAGGGGGAGCGGCAATCAGCCCCAGCATTTT. Protein: CASSKDRGSGNQPQHF.

The V gene is TRBV2, the J gene TRBJ1-6, with no clear D. Per germline, CDR1 SNHLY and CDR2 FYNNEI. V lost 4 bases and J lost 2, with 15 bases in between. There are 17 residues in the CDR3. The CDR3 region is CASSVLTSSAYNSPLHF. CDR3 coding DNA: TGTGCCAGCAGTGTCCTGACCTCGAGCGCCTATAATTCACCCCTCCACTTT.

This sequence joins TRBV7-3 and TRBJ2-5, with 11 bases aligning to TRBD1. Germline assignment: CDR1 SGHTA and CDR2 FQGTGA. The J segment lost 6 bases and the V segment lost 2 bases, leaving 5 bases of the junction unmatched. The CDR3 is 15 residues long. The CDR3 DNA reads TGTGCCAGCAGCTTAGGGACAGGGGGAAAAAAGACCCAGTACTTC. This encodes CASSLGTGGKKTQYF.

This clone showed up just a few times. The J gene is TRBJ1-1, the V gene TRBV6-5, with unresolved D. Germline V gene data show CDR1 as MNHEY and CDR2 as SVGAGI. This CDR3 has 14 amino acids. Trimming pared 2 bases from V and 0 bases from J, leaving 7 bases between. CDR3 DNA: TGTGCCAGCAGTTACGGCAACATGAACACTGAAGCTTTCTTT. This sequence encodes CASSYGNMNTEAFF.

The chain recombines TRBV5-1 with TRBJ1-2; 9 positions agree with TRBD1. Germline lookup yields CDR1 SGHRS and CDR2 YFSETQ. V was clipped by 0 bases and J by 4 bases; unmatched bases: 4. The CDR3 has 15 residues. The CDR3, as DNA: TGCGCCAGCAGCTTGGGTACGACAGGGGGCTATGGCTACACCTTC. Its protein product is CASSLGTTGGYGYTF. The full variable domain, rest sourced from reference TRBV5-1 and TRBJ1-2, is KAGVTQTPRYLIKTRGQQVTLSCSPISGHRSVSWYQQTPGQGLQFLFEYFSETQRNKGNFPGRFSGRQFSNSRSEMNVSTLELGDSALYLCASSLGTTGGYGYTFGSGTRLTVV.